A single sample gave rise to the 3 T cell receptor beta chains below, sequenced in a study of response to subunit inactivated influenza vaccine. A single record per CDR3 protein comes from TCRdb applying MiXCR to the RT-PCR reads. The sample carries around 760,000 distinct CDR3 sequences, approximately 13% recorded once. The sample in question was PBMCs from blood, obtained 14 days before vaccination. These TCRs come from a man aged 50 to 60 who received an inactivated influenza vaccine.

The CDR3 is CASSWDRSPGYTF. In DNA form, the CDR3 reads TGTGCCAGCAGTTGGGACAGGAGCCCTGGCTACACCTTC. The rearrangement joins TRBV5-6 to TRBJ1-2; 8 bases fit TRBD1. Losses at the gene ends were 5 bases for V and 7 bases for J; bases not matched to a gene: 7. CDR1 and CDR2 (germline): SGHDT, YYEEEE. The CDR3 sequence is 13 residues long.

This sequence joins TRBV12-3 or TRBV12-4 and TRBJ2-6; TRBD1 aligns across 7 bases. The junction had 7 bases not matched to a gene; V was cut back by 6 bases and J by 2 bases. The CDR3 totals 16 residues. In DNA form, the CDR3 reads TGTGCCAGCAGCAAGACAGGGTCCCCTGGGGCCAACGTCCTGACTTTC. Translated: CASSKTGSPGANVLTF.

This clonotype has more than one count but fewer than ten. This rearrangement joins TRBV15 to TRBJ2-7; unclear D gene. In germline, CDR1 is LNHNV, CDR2 YYDKDF (reference sequence). CDR3 length: 15 amino acids. Trimming cost V 0 bases and J 2 bases, with 11 bases left between them. The CDR3 DNA is TGTGCCACCAGCAGAGATCAAAACGTAGCCTACGAGCAGTACTTC. It is translated as CATSRDQNVAYEQYF.